The clone carrying this T cell receptor beta chain came up many times. Its antigen is unknown. Previously, flow cytometry had revealed CD8+CD57+ cell expansion in the patients chosen for sequencing. No therapy had been given to the patients at the time of blood sampling. The sample is drawn from a study of CD8+CD57+ T cells in acquired aplastic anemia. In the study overall: The DNA of sorted CD4+ and CD8+ cells averaged 3.2 ug. Study-wide findings and caveats: Overlapping CD8+ CDR3 repertoires of patients and controls contained under 35 shared sequences. CD8+ Simpson's diversity in patients was not significantly different from that in controls.

It was genomic DNA that served as the template for profiling TCR beta VDJ and CDR3. TCRdb re-derived calls from the reads in MiXCR, one entry per CDR3 protein. The sample yields hundreds of thousands of distinct CDR3 sequences, about a third seen once. What was sequenced was sorted CD4+, CD8+, or CD8+CD57+ T cells (not recorded which) from PBMCs. The TCR sequence derives from a human donor with aplastic anemia.

The CDR3 sequence: CASSEVGSRYNEQFF. The CDR3 nucleotides are TGCGCCAGCAGTGAAGTCGGGTCGCGGTACAATGAGCAGTTCTTC. The rearrangement links TRBV10-2 to TRBJ2-1; D ambiguous. This CDR3 comprises 15 residues. The V gene lost 3 bases and the J gene lost 4 bases, with 13 bases spanning the gap. Germline V gene sequence: CDR1 WSHSY, CDR2 SAAADI.